The 32 T cell receptor beta chains listed next were all sequenced from one sample in a study of T cell changes during pregnancy in multiple sclerosis (dated 2019 in TCRdb). Library method: the immunoSEQ multiplex PCR assay. Entries here come from immuneACCESS through TCRdb and include only in-frame sequences with V and J called. Some clones fail to appear in such tables; in the studies checked, an unresolved V gene covers under half of the shortfall, and the cause of the remainder is unknown. The sample includes 90,000 to 120,000 clones, with just under 95% observed a single time. Less than 0.85% of the sample rests with the top ten. Sequencing used peripheral blood, obtained in the third trimester of pregnancy. Receptors originate from a female donor in good health, enrolled as a control in a pregnancy study.

This chain links TRBV30 with TRBJ1-3; D is unclear. The CDR3 runs to 13 residues. In germline, CDR1 is GTSNPN, CDR2 SVGIG (reference sequence). The ends were cut back, 5 bases at V and 0 bases at J, with 8 bases in the middle. The CDR3 loop is CAWVGDSGNTIYF. Here the CDR3 DNA reads TGTGCCTGGGTGGGAGACTCTGGAAACACCATATATTTT.

The chain employs TRBV7-9 and TRBJ1-1; D may be TRBD1 (6 bases). Per the germline V gene, CDR1 is SEHNR and CDR2 is FQNEAQ (reference sequence). The germline V and J ends were trimmed by 6 bases and 0 bases, with 11 bases remaining between them. The CDR3 sequence is 14 residues long. The CDR3 nucleotides are TGTGCCAGCAGTCAAAGACAGGTGAACACTGAAGCTTTCTTT. Translation gives CASSQRQVNTEAFF. The whole variable domain, filled in from reference TRBV7-9 and TRBJ1-1, reads DTGVSQNPRHKITKRGQNVTFRCDPISEHNRLYWYRQTLGQGPEFLTYFQNEAQLEKSRLLSDRFSAERPKGSFSTLEIQRTEQGDSAMYLCASSQRQVNTEAFFGQGTRLTVV.

V gene TRBV9 combines with J gene TRBJ2-3, with a weak D call TRBD2 (6 bases). CDR3 length: 15 residues. Trimming removed 3 bases from V and 0 bases from J, with 11 bases in between. Germline V CDR1 and CDR2: SGDLS, YYNGEE. CDR3 amino acids: CASSAGGYSTDTQYF. The CDR3 coding sequence is TGTGCCAGCAGCGCCGGAGGGTACAGCACAGATACGCAGTATTTT.

The gene calls are TRBV5-1 and TRBJ2-1, with a weak D call TRBD1 (6 bases). The ends were cut back, 5 bases at V and 0 bases at J, with 15 bases in the middle. Germline-derived CDR1 and CDR2 are SGHRS and YFSETQ. This CDR3 contains 16 residues. The CDR3 protein is CASSLGQRSSYNEQFF. CDR3 nucleotides: TGCGCCAGCAGTCTAGGACAGAGAAGCTCCTACAATGAGCAGTTCTTC.

A single count supports this clone. The genes are TRBV27 and TRBJ2-3; the match to TRBD2 covers 7 bases. The CDR3 runs to 15 residues. Trimming removed 3 bases from V and 2 bases from J; junction bases left unmatched: 5. Per the germline V gene, CDR1 is MNHEY and CDR2 is SMNVEV (reference sequence). The CDR3 DNA is TGTGCCAGCAGTTTGGCTAGCGGATTCACAGATACGCAGTATTTT. Protein sequence: CASSLASGFTDTQYF.

The V gene is TRBV15, the J gene TRBJ2-3; D is perhaps TRBD2 (7 bases). V was clipped by 2 bases and J by 1 base, with 13 bases between them. The CDR3 length is 16 residues. Germline V gene lookup returns CDR1 LNHNV and CDR2 YYDKDF (reference sequence). The CDR3 sequence is CATSRRGAVRTDTQYF. The CDR3 DNA sequence: TGTGCCACCAGCAGACGGGGGGCCGTTCGCACAGATACGCAGTATTTT.

The chain links TRBV21-1 to TRBJ2-5; the table names TRBD2, a call not compared with the DNA. TRBV21-1 is labeled a pseudogene. This CDR3 comprises 18 residues. The CDR3, as DNA: TGTGCCAGCAGCTATAGGACTAGCGGGGCGTATGGTAAGGAGACCCAGTACTTC. This sequence encodes CASSYRTSGAYGKETQYF.

The V gene is TRBV30, the J gene TRBJ1-5; 8 nucleotides agree with TRBD1. From germline, CDR1 is GTSNPN and CDR2 SVGIG (reference sequence). CDR3 length: 17 amino acids. V lost 2 bases to trimming and J lost 4 bases; unmatched junction nucleotides: 13. CDR3 DNA sequence: TGTGCCTGGAGTACCGATTTTCAGGGGGCAGAGAATCAGCCCCAGCATTTT. Protein product: CAWSTDFQGAENQPQHF. Based on the CDR3 plus reference TRBV30 and TRBJ1-5, the full variable domain is SQTIHQWPATLVQPVGSPLSLECTVEGTSNPNLYWYRQAAGRGLQLLFYSVGIGQISSEVPQNLSASRPQDRQFILSSKKLLLSDSGFYLCAWSTDFQGAENQPQHFGDGTRLSIL.

The genes are TRBV10-3 and TRBJ1-3; TRBD1 might be the D (5 bases). The CDR3 extends over 14 amino acids. Germline loops: CDR1 ENHRY, CDR2 SYGVKD. V lost 4 bases, J lost 0 bases, and 7 bases lay in between. CDR3 nucleotides: TGTGCCATCAGTGTTGACAGCTCTGGAAACACCATATATTTT. This codes for CAISVDSSGNTIYF.

The rearrangement joins TRBV25-1 to TRBJ1-1; D is uncertain. The CDR3 is 14 amino acids. Per the germline V gene, CDR1 is MGHDK and CDR2 is SYGVNS. V shed 0 bases and J shed 2 bases, with 7 bases lying between them. CDR3 sequence reads: CASSEYLTNTEAFF. CDR3 DNA: TGTGCCAGCAGTGAATATTTGACTAACACTGAAGCTTTCTTT.

The V call is TRBV6-6, the J call TRBJ2-1; 7 bases match TRBD1. J lost 5 bases, V lost 0 bases, and 7 bases had no gene match. This CDR3 region has 16 residues. The germline CDR1 and CDR2 sequences are MNHNY and SVGAGI (reference sequence). The CDR3 DNA follows: TGTGCCAGCAGTTACTCTGTCGACAGGGTCCACAATGAGCAGTTCTTC. Translating gives CASSYSVDRVHNEQFF.

The J gene is TRBJ2-2, the V gene TRBV19; D not resolved. V lost 5 bases and J 14 bases, leaving 18 bases between the germline ends. Germline V gives CDR1 LNHDA, CDR2 SQIVND (reference sequence). The CDR3 is made up of 13 amino acids. CDR3 bases: TGTGCCAGTAGTGCGCAGAGAGGAGTAGGTCTGTTTTTT. Residues: CASSAQRGVGLFF.

The chain links TRBV6-4 to TRBJ1-1, with D uncertain. CDR1 is MRHNA, CDR2 SNTAGT, per germline. Trimming took off 4 bases at V and 1 base at J, with 10 bases between the two ends. The CDR3 runs 14 residues. The CDR3 loop reads CASSAQVGNTEAFF. CDR3 nucleotide sequence: TGTGCCAGCAGTGCGCAGGTGGGGAACACTGAAGCTTTCTTT.

This clone was observed a handful of times. CDR3 bases: TGTGCCAGTAGTACCACAGGGAACACTGAAGCTTTCTTT. It encodes CASSTTGNTEAFF. This rearrangement joins TRBV19 to TRBJ1-1, with a tentative D call TRBD1 (5 bases). The CDR3 has 13 amino acids. The germline gives CDR1 LNHDA, CDR2 SQIVND (reference sequence). V dropped 4 bases and J dropped 1 base, with 7 bases sitting between them.

This chain joins TRBV4-3 and TRBJ2-2; tentatively, D is TRBD1 (5 bases). V shed 4 bases and J shed 2 bases, with 23 bases lying between them. CDR1 and CDR2 (germline): LGHNA, YSLEER. The CDR3 extends over 19 amino acids. This chain's CDR3 is CASSPAGRGPEYNTGELFF. CDR3 nucleotides: TGCGCCAGCAGCCCCGCCGGAAGGGGCCCCGAATATAACACCGGGGAGCTGTTTTTT.

V usage is TRBV7-2 and J usage is TRBJ1-2, with TRBD1 as a possible D gene (5 bases). Trimming removed 7 bases at V and 0 bases at J, with 15 bases between. Germline CDR1 SGHTA, CDR2 FQGNSA. The CDR3 length is 15 residues. The CDR3 here is CASTKGAVANYGYTF. CDR3 DNA sequence: TGTGCCAGCACTAAAGGGGCAGTAGCTAACTATGGCTACACCTTC.

The chain carries TRBV11-3 and TRBJ2-7; no definite D call. This CDR3 is built from 11 residues. In germline, CDR1 is SGHNT, CDR2 YENEEA. V was pared by 3 bases and J by 7 bases, with 7 bases between. CDR3 sequence reads: CASSLVGEQYF. The CDR3 DNA sequence: TGTGCCAGCAGCTTGGTCGGGGAGCAGTACTTC.

This chain links TRBV19 with TRBJ1-5; D is perhaps TRBD1 (5 bases). The CDR3 is made up of 14 amino acids. Germline V CDR1 and CDR2: LNHDA, SQIVND (reference sequence). With 3 bases removed from V and 7 bases from J, the gap between germline ends came to 13 bases. As DNA, the CDR3 is TGTGCCAGTAGTATCTCGACAGTTGGACAGCCCCAGCATTTT. Protein: CASSISTVGQPQHF. The whole variable domain, remainder taken from reference TRBV19 and TRBJ1-5, is DGGITQSPKYLFRKEGQNVTLSCEQNLNHDAMYWYRQDPGQGLRLIYYSQIVNDFQKGDIAEGYSVSREKKESFPLTVTSAQKNPTAFYLCASSISTVGQPQHFGDGTRLSIL.

This chain connects TRBV9 to TRBJ2-7; 12 nucleotides align to TRBD1. The germline V gene encodes CDR1 SGDLS and CDR2 YYNGEE. This CDR3 has 15 residues. V shed 3 bases and J 6 bases; nucleotides not matched to a gene: 7. CDR3 residues: CASSAAGTGGGEQYF. The CDR3 bases are TGTGCCAGCAGCGCCGCCGGGACAGGGGGCGGCGAGCAGTACTTC. Looking up the rest from reference TRBV9 and TRBJ2-7 gives the full variable domain: DSGVTQTPKHLITATGQRVTLRCSPRSGDLSVYWYQQSLDQGLQFLIQYYNGEERAKGNILERFSAQQFPDLHSELNLSSLELGDSALYFCASSAAGTGGGEQYFGPGTRLTVT.

The rearrangement uses TRBV27 and TRBJ1-2; 7 bases are a match to TRBD1. Germline loops: CDR1 MNHEY, CDR2 SMNVEV (reference sequence). V was clipped by 8 bases and J by 1 base; unmatched bases: 4. CDR3 length: 13 residues. In nucleotides, the CDR3 is TGTGCCAGCGGACAGGCCCTTAACTATGGCTACACCTTC. Protein sequence: CASGQALNYGYTF.

The chain recombines TRBV2 with TRBJ2-1, with 11 bases aligning to TRBD2. Unmatched junction bases numbered 4, after V lost 2 bases and J lost 7 bases. The CDR3 contains 15 residues. From germline, CDR1 is SNHLY and CDR2 FYNNEI. The CDR3 nucleotides are TGTGCCAGCAGTGAAACTAGCGGGGGCCTTAATGAGCAGTTCTTC. Translation: CASSETSGGLNEQFF.

The chain combines TRBV7-6 with TRBJ2-7; TRBD2 matches at 7 bases. Germline values: CDR1 SGHVS, CDR2 FNYEAQ. J lost 0 bases, V lost 5 bases, and 4 bases had no gene match. The CDR3 consists of 14 residues. CDR3 bases: TGTGCCAGCAGCCCCGGGGGGAACTCCTACGAGCAGTACTTC. The encoded protein is CASSPGGNSYEQYF. Full variable domain (outside the CDR3, taken from reference TRBV7-6 and TRBJ2-7): GAGVSQSPRYKVTKRGQDVALRCDPISGHVSLYWYRQALGQGPEFLTYFNYEAQQDKSGLPNDRFSAERPEGSISTLTIQRTEQRDSAMYRCASSPGGNSYEQYFGPGTRLTVT.

This clone came up once. In DNA form, the CDR3 reads TGTGCCAGCAGCGAGGGACTAGCGACAGATACGCAGTATTTT. It codes for CASSEGLATDTQYF. The V call is TRBV5-4, the J call TRBJ2-3; 10 bases are a match to TRBD2. The germline CDR1 and CDR2 sequences are SGHNT and YYREEE (reference sequence). The CDR3 contains 14 residues. Trimming cost V 4 bases and J 3 bases; bases outside gene matches: 2.

This chain links TRBV7-2 with TRBJ1-5; no clear D gene. The CDR3 is 14 amino acids. The germline gives CDR1 SGHTA, CDR2 FQGNSA. Trimming removed 5 bases from V and 0 bases from J, with 8 bases in between. The CDR3 DNA sequence: TGTGCCAGCAGCCGGTTCGGTAGCAATCAGCCCCAGCATTTT. This codes for CASSRFGSNQPQHF.

The chain carries TRBV4-3 and TRBJ1-2; weak D call: TRBD1 (6 bases). The germline gives CDR1 LGHNA, CDR2 YSLEER. The CDR3 spans 15 residues. Trimming pared 1 base from V and 2 bases from J, leaving 11 bases between. CDR3 residues: CASSQGTGQNYGYTF. The CDR3 DNA sequence: TGCGCCAGCAGCCAAGGAACCGGACAGAACTATGGCTACACCTTC.

The rearrangement uses TRBV7-2 and TRBJ1-3; D is unresolved. Germline V gene sequence: CDR1 SGHTA, CDR2 FQGNSA. The CDR3 contains 15 residues. V lost 5 bases to trimming and J lost 4 bases, with 15 bases between them. Here the CDR3 reads CASSPPPGTGNTIYF. The CDR3 coding sequence is TGTGCCAGCAGCCCCCCTCCGGGAACCGGAAACACCATATATTTT. The whole variable domain, remainder taken from reference TRBV7-2 and TRBJ1-3, is GAGVSQSPSNKVTEKGKDVELRCDPISGHTALYWYRQSLGQGLEFLIYFQGNSAPDKSGLPSDRFSAERTGGSVSTLTIQRTQQEDSAVYLCASSPPPGTGNTIYFGEGSWLTVV.

V gene TRBV30 combines with J gene TRBJ1-1, with D perhaps TRBD1 (6 bases). The CDR3 consists of 12 residues. Per germline, CDR1 GTSNPN and CDR2 SVGIG (reference sequence). Deletions cut 4 bases from V and 3 bases from J, with 9 bases between. CDR3 nucleotides: TGTGCCTGGATACGACAGGACACTGAAGCTTTCTTT. This encodes CAWIRQDTEAFF.

J is TRBJ2-7 and V is TRBV10-2, with 7 bases aligning to TRBD1. Germline V gives CDR1 WSHSY, CDR2 SAAADI. Germline trimming cut 4 bases from V and 1 base from J; bases unmatched to any gene: 7. CDR3 size: 15 residues. The CDR3 sequence: CASSGGQRESYEQYF. The CDR3, as DNA: TGCGCCAGCAGTGGGGGACAGAGGGAATCCTACGAGCAGTACTTC.

The V call is TRBV7-3, the J call TRBJ2-7; 10 bases align to TRBD2. The V and J ends lost 5 bases and 5 bases, in that order; junction bases with no gene match: 6. The CDR3 is 14 residues long. Germline CDR1 reads SGHTA; CDR2 reads FQGTGA. The CDR3 coding sequence is TGTGCCAGCAGCCCAGGACTAGCGGTCGACGAGCAGTACTTC. Translated: CASSPGLAVDEQYF.

The chain couples TRBV16 to TRBJ1-2, with 7 bases matching TRBD1. V lost 0 bases to trimming and J lost 4 bases; unmatched junction nucleotides: 2. CDR3 length: 14 amino acids. CDR1 and CDR2 from the germline V gene are KGHSY and FQNENV. The CDR3 sequence is CASSQSGQSYGYTF. CDR3 sequence (DNA): TGTGCCAGCAGCCAATCGGGACAGAGCTATGGCTACACCTTC.

The rearrangement links TRBV10-1 to TRBJ1-1, with D maybe TRBD1 (5 bases). The CDR3 loop spans 14 amino acids. Germline CDR1 is WNHNN and CDR2 is SYGVQD (reference sequence). V lost 6 bases, J lost 4 bases, and 15 bases lay in between. CDR3 nucleotides: TGCGCCAGCAGACTGGGGGGGGTCCCCACTGAAGCTTTCTTT. It specifies CASRLGGVPTEAFF.

V is TRBV6-1 and J is TRBJ2-7; D remains unclear. The CDR3 contains 16 residues. Germline V gives CDR1 MNHNS, CDR2 SASEGT. V gave up 1 base and J gave up 0 bases, with 13 bases separating them. The CDR3 loop reads CASSEDLASHSYEQYF. The CDR3, as DNA: TGTGCCAGCAGTGAAGATCTGGCTTCTCACTCCTACGAGCAGTACTTC.